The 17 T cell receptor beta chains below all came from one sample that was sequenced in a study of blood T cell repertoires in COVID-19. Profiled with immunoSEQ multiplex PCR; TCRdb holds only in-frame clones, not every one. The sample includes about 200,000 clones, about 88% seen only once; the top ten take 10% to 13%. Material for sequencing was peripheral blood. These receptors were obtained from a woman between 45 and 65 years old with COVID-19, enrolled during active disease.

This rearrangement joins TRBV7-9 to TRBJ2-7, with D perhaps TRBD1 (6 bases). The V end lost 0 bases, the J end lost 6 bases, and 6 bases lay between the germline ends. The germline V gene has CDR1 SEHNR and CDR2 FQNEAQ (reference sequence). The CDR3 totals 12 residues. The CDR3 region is CASSLAGGEQYF. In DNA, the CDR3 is TGTGCCAGCAGCTTAGCAGGGGGCGAGCAGTACTTC.

The CDR3 bases are TGCGCCAGCAGGGTAAGACATCGGAGGGGCACTGAAGCTTTCTTT. This translates into CASRVRHRRGTEAFF. This chain uses TRBV10-1 with TRBJ1-1; tentatively, D is TRBD1 (5 bases). Trimming shortened V by 6 bases and J by 4 bases, and 18 bases separated the two germline ends. CDR3 length: 15 residues. CDR1 is WNHNN, CDR2 SYGVQD, per germline (reference sequence).

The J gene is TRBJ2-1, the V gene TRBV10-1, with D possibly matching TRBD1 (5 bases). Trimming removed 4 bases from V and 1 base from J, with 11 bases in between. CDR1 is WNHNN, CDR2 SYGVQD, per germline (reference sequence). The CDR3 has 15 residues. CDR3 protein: CASSGGWDSYNEQFF. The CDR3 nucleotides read TGCGCCAGCAGTGGGGGCTGGGATTCCTACAATGAGCAGTTCTTC.

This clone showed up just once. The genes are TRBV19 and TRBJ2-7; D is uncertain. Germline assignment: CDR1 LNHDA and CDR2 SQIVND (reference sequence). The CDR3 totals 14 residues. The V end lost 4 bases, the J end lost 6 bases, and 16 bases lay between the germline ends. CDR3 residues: CASSTMERRTEQYV. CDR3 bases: TGTGCCAGTAGTACGATGGAGAGACGAACCGAGCAGTACGTC.

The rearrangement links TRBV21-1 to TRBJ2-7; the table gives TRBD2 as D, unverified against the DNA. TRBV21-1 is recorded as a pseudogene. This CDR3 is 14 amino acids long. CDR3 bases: TGTGCCAGCAGCAATGGGGGGGTGTCCCACGAGCAGTACTTC. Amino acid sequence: CASSNGGVSHEQYF.

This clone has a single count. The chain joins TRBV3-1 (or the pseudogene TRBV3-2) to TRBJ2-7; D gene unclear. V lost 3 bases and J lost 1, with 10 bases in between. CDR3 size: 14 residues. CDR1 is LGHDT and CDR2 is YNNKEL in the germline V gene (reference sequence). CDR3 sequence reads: CASSQRHPSYEQYF. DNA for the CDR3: TGTGCCAGCAGCCAGAGACACCCGTCCTACGAGCAGTACTTC.

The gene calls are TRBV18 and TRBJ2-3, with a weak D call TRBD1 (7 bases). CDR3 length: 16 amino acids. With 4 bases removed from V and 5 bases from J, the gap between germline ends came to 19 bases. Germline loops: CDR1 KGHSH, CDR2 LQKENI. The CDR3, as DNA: TGTGCCAGCTCACTCGGACAGGCCTCGCGGGGAGATACGCAGTATTTT. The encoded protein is CASSLGQASRGDTQYF.

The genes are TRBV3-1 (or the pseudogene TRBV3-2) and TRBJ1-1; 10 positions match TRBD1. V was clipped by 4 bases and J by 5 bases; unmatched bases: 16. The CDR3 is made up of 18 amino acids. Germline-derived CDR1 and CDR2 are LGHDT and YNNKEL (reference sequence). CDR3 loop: CASSPINSTGGRWTEAFF. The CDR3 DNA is TGTGCCAGCAGCCCGATAAATTCGACAGGGGGCAGGTGGACTGAAGCTTTCTTT.

The CDR3 protein is CASSLARNPNNEQFF. CDR3 coding DNA: TGTGCCAGCAGCTTAGCCAGAAATCCAAACAATGAGCAGTTCTTC. This rearrangement joins TRBV7-2 to TRBJ2-1; D not certain. Germline V gene lookup returns CDR1 SGHTA and CDR2 FQGNSA. The CDR3 covers 15 residues. The V end was cut by 0 bases, the J end by 5 bases, with 11 bases between.

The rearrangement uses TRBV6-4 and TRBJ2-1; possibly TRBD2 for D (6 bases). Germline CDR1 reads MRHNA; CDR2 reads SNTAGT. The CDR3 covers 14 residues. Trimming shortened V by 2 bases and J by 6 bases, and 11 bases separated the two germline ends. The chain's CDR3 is CASSDEAGINEQFF. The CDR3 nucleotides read TGTGCCAGCAGTGACGAGGCGGGGATCAATGAGCAGTTCTTC.

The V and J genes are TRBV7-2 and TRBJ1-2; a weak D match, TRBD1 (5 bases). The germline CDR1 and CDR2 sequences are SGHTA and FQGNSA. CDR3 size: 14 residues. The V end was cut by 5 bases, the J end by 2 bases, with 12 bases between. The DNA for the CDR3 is TGTGCCAGCAGCCGTACGGGGGGGAACTATGGCTACACCTTC. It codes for CASSRTGGNYGYTF.

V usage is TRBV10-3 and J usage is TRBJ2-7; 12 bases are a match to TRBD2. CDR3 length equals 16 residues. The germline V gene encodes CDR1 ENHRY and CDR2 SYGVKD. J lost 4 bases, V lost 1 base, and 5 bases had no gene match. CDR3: CAISELQTSGGYEQYF. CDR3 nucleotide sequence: TGTGCCATCAGTGAGTTACAGACTAGCGGGGGATACGAGCAGTACTTC.

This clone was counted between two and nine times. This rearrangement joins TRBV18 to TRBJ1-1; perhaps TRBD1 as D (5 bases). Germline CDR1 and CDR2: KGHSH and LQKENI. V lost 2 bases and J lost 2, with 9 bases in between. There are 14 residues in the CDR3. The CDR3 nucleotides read TGTGCCAGCTCACCAACGGGGGACAACACTGAAGCTTTCTTT. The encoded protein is CASSPTGDNTEAFF.

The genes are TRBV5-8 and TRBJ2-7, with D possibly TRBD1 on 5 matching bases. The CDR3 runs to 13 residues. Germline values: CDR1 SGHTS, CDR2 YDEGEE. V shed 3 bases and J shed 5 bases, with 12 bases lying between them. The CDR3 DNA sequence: TGTGCCAGCAGCTCCGGGCCCAGGGACGAGCAGTACTTC. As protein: CASSSGPRDEQYF.

CDR3 in DNA: TGTGCCAGCAGCTTTGCGATGATTGGAAACGGGACAACGAGGATGTATATCAGGCCCCAGCATTTT. Translating it yields CASSFAMIGNGTTRMYIRPQHF. The V call is TRBV12-1, the J call TRBJ1-5; the listed D gene, TRBD1, was not tested against the DNA. TRBV12-1 is reported as a pseudogene. This CDR3 spans 22 amino acids.

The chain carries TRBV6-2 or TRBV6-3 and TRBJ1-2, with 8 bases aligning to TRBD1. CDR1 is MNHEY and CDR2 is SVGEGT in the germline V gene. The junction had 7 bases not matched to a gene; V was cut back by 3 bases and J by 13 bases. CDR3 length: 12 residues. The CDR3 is CASSYWGQVVTF. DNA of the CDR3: TGTGCCAGCAGTTATTGGGGACAGGTGGTCACCTTC.

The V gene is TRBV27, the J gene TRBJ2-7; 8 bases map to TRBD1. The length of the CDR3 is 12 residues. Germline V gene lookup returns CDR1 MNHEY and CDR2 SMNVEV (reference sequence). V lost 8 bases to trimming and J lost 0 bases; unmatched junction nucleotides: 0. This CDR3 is CASGQGSYEQYF. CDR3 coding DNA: TGTGCCAGCGGACAGGGCTCCTACGAGCAGTACTTC.